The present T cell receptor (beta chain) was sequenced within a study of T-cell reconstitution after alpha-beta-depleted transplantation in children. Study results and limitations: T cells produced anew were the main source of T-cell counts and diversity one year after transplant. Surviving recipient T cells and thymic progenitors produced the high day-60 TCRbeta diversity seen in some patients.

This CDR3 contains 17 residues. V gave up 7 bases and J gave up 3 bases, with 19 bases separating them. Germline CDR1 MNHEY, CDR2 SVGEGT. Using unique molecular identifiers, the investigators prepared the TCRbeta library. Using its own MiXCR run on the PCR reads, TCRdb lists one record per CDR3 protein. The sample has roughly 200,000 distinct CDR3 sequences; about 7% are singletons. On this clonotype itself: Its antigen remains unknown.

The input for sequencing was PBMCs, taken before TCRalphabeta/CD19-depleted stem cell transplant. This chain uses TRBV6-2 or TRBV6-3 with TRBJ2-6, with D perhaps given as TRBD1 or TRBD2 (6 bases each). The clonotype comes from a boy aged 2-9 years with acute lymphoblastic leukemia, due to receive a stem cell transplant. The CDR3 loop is CASTKGQGRFGANVLTF. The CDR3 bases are TGTGCCAGCACCAAGGGTCAGGGGAGGTTTGGGGCCAACGTCCTGACTTTC.